The next 20 T cell receptor beta chains were all read from a single sample in a study of blood T cell repertoires in COVID-19. Using immunoSEQ multiplex PCR, the repertoire was profiled, and TCRdb retains in-frame clones only, with some absent. The data show around 180,000 clones, roughly 80% seen once. Sequencing used peripheral blood. The receptors originated from a woman aged 25 to 39 with acute or convalescent COVID-19.

V and J are TRBV6-5 and TRBJ1-6; 7 positions match TRBD1. The CDR3 consists of 14 residues. CDR1 and CDR2 from the germline V gene are MNHEY and SVGAGI. V shed 9 bases, J shed 9 bases, and the junction held 11 bases outside the gene matches. The CDR3 nucleotides read TGTGCCAGTGGCATACAGGGGCGCGTTTCACCCCTCCACTTT. This encodes CASGIQGRVSPLHF.

This rearrangement joins TRBV29-1 to TRBJ1-1, with D possibly TRBD1 on 5 matching bases. Germline CDR1 is SQVTM and CDR2 is ANQGSEA. This CDR3 contains 16 residues. Trimming left V 5 bases short and J 4 bases short, with 23 bases between. CDR3 nucleotides: TGCAGCGTTCCCCCCGGCCAGGGCTTGCTGGGCACTGAAGCTTTCTTT. It is translated as CSVPPGQGLLGTEAFF.

This clone has only one observation. The chain has TRBV30 and TRBJ1-2; D not resolved. V was cut by 8 bases and J by 6 bases, with 22 bases left in between. The CDR3 loop spans 14 amino acids. Per the germline V gene, CDR1 is GTSNPN and CDR2 is SVGIG (reference sequence). The CDR3 protein is CALRRERVYDGYTF. CDR3 nucleotides: TGTGCCCTGAGGAGGGAAAGGGTCTATGATGGCTACACCTTC.

As concerns this clone: The same CDR3 also results from other DNA sequences found in this sample. This chain connects TRBV15 to TRBJ2-3; tentatively, D is TRBD2 (6 bases). Trimming shortened V by 1 base and J by 2 bases, and 10 bases separated the two germline ends. This CDR3 spans 15 amino acids. Germline loops: CDR1 LNHNV, CDR2 YYDKDF (reference sequence). The CDR3 region is CATSRAGEYTDTQYF. The CDR3 DNA reads TGTGCCACCAGCAGAGCGGGAGAGTACACAGATACGCAGTATTTT.

This chain connects TRBV6-6 to TRBJ2-5, with D tentatively TRBD2 (6 bases). Deletions cut 5 bases from V and 2 bases from J, with 21 bases between. Germline V gene sequence: CDR1 MNHNY, CDR2 SVGAGI (reference sequence). The CDR3 spans 17 residues. The DNA of the CDR3 is TGTGCCAGCAGTCCCTCCTTTCGGGGGAGTTGGCAAGAGACCCAGTACTTC. This translates into CASSPSFRGSWQETQYF.

This clone has only one observation. This sequence joins TRBV11-2 and TRBJ2-7, with D possibly TRBD1 on 6 matching bases. This CDR3 is built from 15 residues. V was pared by 0 bases and J by 3 bases, with 12 bases between. Per the germline V gene, CDR1 is SGHAT and CDR2 is FQNNGV. CDR3 DNA sequence: TGTGCCAGCAGCTTAGATAGGGTCAGGGGCTACGAGCAGTACTTC. Amino acid sequence: CASSLDRVRGYEQYF.

The V and J genes are TRBV11-2 and TRBJ1-1; 9 bases match TRBD1. Per the germline V gene, CDR1 is SGHAT and CDR2 is FQNNGV. CDR3 size: 12 residues. Trimming at V came to 1 base and at J to 11 bases, leaving 2 bases not matched to a gene. The CDR3 nucleotides read TGTGCCAGCAGCTTAGGGGACAGGGTGGCTTTCTTT. Translating gives CASSLGDRVAFF. The full variable domain, in which reference TRBV11-2 and TRBJ1-1 provide the parts outside the CDR3, is EAGVAQSPRYKIIEKRQSVAFWCNPISGHATLYWYQQILGQGPKLLIQFQNNGVVDDSQLPKDRFSAERLKGVDSTLKIQPAKLEDSAVYLCASSLGDRVAFFGQGTRLTVV.

The chain joins TRBV19 to TRBJ1-5, with D possibly matching TRBD1 (6 bases). V was clipped by 2 bases and J by 7 bases, with 21 bases between them. This CDR3 has 17 amino acids. Germline-derived CDR1 and CDR2 are LNHDA and SQIVND (reference sequence). Here the CDR3 DNA reads TGTGCCAGTAGTATAAACACAGGGCCCCTGGCCAGGCAGCCCCAGCATTTT. It yields the protein CASSINTGPLARQPQHF.

The chain links TRBV7-9 to TRBJ2-2; 12 nucleotides agree with TRBD2. With 5 bases clipped from V and 7 bases from J, the junction kept 8 bases outside the gene matches. The germline V gene encodes CDR1 SEHNR and CDR2 FQNEAQ (reference sequence). This CDR3 is built from 16 residues. The chain's CDR3 is CASSASSGRASGELFF. The CDR3 DNA is TGTGCCAGCAGCGCGTCTAGCGGGAGGGCCAGCGGGGAGCTGTTTTTT.

The rearrangement joins TRBV19 to TRBJ2-1, with 11 bases that match TRBD2. The V gene end was trimmed by 6 bases and the J gene end by 7 bases; junction bases not matched to a gene: 11. This CDR3 comprises 16 residues. Germline V gene sequence: CDR1 LNHDA, CDR2 SQIVND (reference sequence). Here the CDR3 DNA reads TGTGCCAGTAGCAAGGGGTGGTTAGCGGGGGGGAATGAGCAGTTCTTC. This encodes CASSKGWLAGGNEQFF.

V is TRBV5-1 and J is TRBJ2-1, with 9 bases matching TRBD1. There are 15 residues in the CDR3. Germline V gene lookup returns CDR1 SGHRS and CDR2 YFSETQ. The J segment lost 7 bases and the V segment lost 4 bases, leaving 9 bases of the junction unmatched. CDR3 in DNA: TGCGCCAGCAGCCGAGGGGACAGGGTCGAGAATGAGCAGTTCTTC. Amino acids: CASSRGDRVENEQFF.

This chain connects TRBV6-4 to TRBJ1-1, with a possible D match to TRBD1 (5 bases). In germline, CDR1 is MRHNA, CDR2 SNTAGT. This CDR3 is built from 14 residues. V was cut by 2 bases and J by 2 bases, with 9 bases left in between. This chain's CDR3 is CASSDGGLNTEAFF. The CDR3 bases are TGTGCCAGCAGTGACGGGGGACTAAACACTGAAGCTTTCTTT.

V gene TRBV2 combines with J gene TRBJ1-6; TRBD1 aligns across 7 bases. The CDR3 extends over 18 amino acids. V was clipped by 2 bases and J by 5 bases; unmatched bases: 12. CDR1 is SNHLY, CDR2 FYNNEI, per germline. The CDR3 spells CASSERQGGASDNSPLHF. The CDR3 DNA follows: TGTGCCAGCAGTGAAAGGCAGGGGGGAGCTTCGGATAATTCACCCCTCCACTTT.

This clone was observed once. The rearrangement links TRBV19 to TRBJ2-7, with a tentative D call TRBD2 (5 bases). The CDR3 runs to 13 residues. V was clipped by 3 bases and J by 3 bases, with 9 bases between them. Germline CDR1 LNHDA, CDR2 SQIVND (reference sequence). Here the CDR3 reads CASSISGNYEQYF. The CDR3 nucleotides are TGTGCCAGTAGTATCAGCGGTAACTACGAGCAGTACTTC.

This chain connects TRBV18 to TRBJ1-2, with D tentatively TRBD1 (5 bases). The V and J ends lost 5 bases and 4 bases respectively, with 14 bases between them. Germline V gives CDR1 KGHSH, CDR2 LQKENI. The CDR3 is 14 residues long. CDR3 nucleotides: TGTGCCAGCTCAGCACGGGGGGACGGCTATGGCTACACCTTC. Translating it yields CASSARGDGYGYTF.

The chain recombines TRBV6-6 with TRBJ2-2; 9 bases are a match to TRBD1. CDR1 is MNHNY, CDR2 SVGAGI, per germline (reference sequence). This CDR3 has 15 residues. The V gene end was trimmed by 6 bases and the J gene end by 3 bases; junction bases not matched to a gene: 5. The CDR3 loop reads CASRPQGADTGELFF. As DNA, the CDR3 is TGTGCCAGCAGACCACAGGGGGCGGACACCGGGGAGCTGTTTTTT.

This clone occurred a few times. V usage is TRBV6-5 and J usage is TRBJ2-7, with TRBD1 matching over 7 bases. CDR1 is MNHEY and CDR2 is SVGAGI in the germline V gene. V gave up 8 bases and J gave up 3 bases; unmatched junction bases: 4. The length of the CDR3 is 12 residues. The CDR3: CASEGTVYEQYF. CDR3 in DNA: TGTGCCAGCGAGGGGACAGTCTACGAGCAGTACTTC.

CDR3 amino acids: CASSLDIGGSTGELFF. CDR3 nucleotides: TGTGCCAGCAGCTTGGACATAGGAGGCTCCACCGGGGAGCTGTTTTTT. The V and J genes are TRBV5-4 and TRBJ2-2, with D possibly being TRBD2 (5 bases). The CDR3 loop spans 16 amino acids. Looked up from germline, CDR1 is SGHNT and CDR2 is YYREEE (reference sequence). V was shortened by 0 bases and J by 4 bases, with 13 bases between the two germline ends.

V usage is TRBV30 and J usage is TRBJ1-2, with TRBD1 identical over 7 bases. CDR1 and CDR2 (germline): GTSNPN, SVGIG (reference sequence). V lost 4 bases and J lost 7; bases outside the gene matches: 6. This CDR3 region has 12 residues. DNA for the CDR3: TGTGCCTGGACCGGAGGGGGCGGTGGCTACACCTTC. Residues: CAWTGGGGGYTF.

The chain links TRBV7-9 to TRBJ2-7, with 9 bases aligning to TRBD1. Germline V gene data show CDR1 as SEHNR and CDR2 as FQNEAQ (reference sequence). CDR3 length: 17 residues. Trimming took 0 bases from V and 4 from J; bases not matched to a gene: 10. CDR3 bases: TGTGCCAGCAGCTTAGCGGCCGACCGGGACAGGGCTTACGAGCAGTACTTC. As protein: CASSLAADRDRAYEQYF.